This T cell receptor (beta chain) was captured by sequencing in a study of PD-1 blockade in mismatch repair-deficient tumors. Study in general: Enrolled about 2013-2016, patients had progressing, pretreated mismatch repair-deficient cancers of around twelve types. Regarding the study as a whole: Tumor-resident clones, often undetectable pretreatment in blood, expanded then contracted after pembrolizumab.

The ends lost 1 base at V and 3 bases at J; junction bases unmatched: 5. Germline V gives CDR1 SGHNT, CDR2 YENEEA. CDR3 length: 16 amino acids. TCRs were sequenced from three patients responding to pembrolizumab. Note on this clone: Its target is unknown.

The table came from immunoSEQ multiplex PCR; TCRdb's copy has only in-frame clones and leaves some out. The sample yields fewer than 25,000 clones, about 80% seen once. The sample was PBMCs, taken 52 weeks after starting pembrolizumab. This chain links TRBV11-3 with TRBJ1-1; 10 bases agree with TRBD1. The clonotype was recovered from an adult with mismatch repair-deficient cancer. CDR3 DNA: TGTGCCAGCAGCTTAGGACAGGGGGCGGCGGACACTGAAGCTTTCTTT. Encoded protein: CASSLGQGAADTEAFF.